Each of the 5 T cell receptor beta chains below was sequenced from the same sample in a study of T cells in Graves' hyperthyroidism and ophthalmopathy. Amplification of TCR beta CDR3 regions used RNA as the template. Initially, a first-round RT-PCR of the TCR CDR3 employed the HTBI primer set. One entry per CDR3 protein results from TCRdb running MiXCR on the multiplex PCR reads. The sample has roughly 700,000 distinct CDR3 sequences, 35% seen once. Sequenced input: blood. The receptors derive from a woman between 35 and 50 years old with Graves' hyperthyroidism.

This clonotype was recorded many times. The chain employs TRBV7-8 and TRBJ1-6; 7 bases are shared with TRBD1. Germline V lookup: CDR1 SGHVS, CDR2 FQNEAQ. The CDR3 consists of 13 residues. Losses at the gene ends were 3 bases for V and 8 bases for J; bases not matched to a gene: 1. Written as DNA, the CDR3 is TGTGCCAGCAGCTTCACAGGGGATTCACCCCTCCACTTT. Translation gives CASSFTGDSPLHF.

This clonotype was recorded many times. This chain connects TRBV12-3 or TRBV12-4 to TRBJ2-7; no reliable D call. The CDR3 is 11 residues long. V dropped 6 bases and J dropped 5 bases, with 8 bases sitting between them. The DNA of the CDR3 is TGTGCCAGCAGACAACTCGACGAGCAGTACTTC. It specifies CASRQLDEQYF.

Ten or more counts support this clonotype. This rearrangement joins TRBV7-9 to TRBJ2-2; TRBD2 matches at 8 bases. V shed 2 bases and J 3 bases; nucleotides not matched to a gene: 2. Germline V gene data show CDR1 as SEHNR and CDR2 as FQNEAQ (reference sequence). This CDR3 has 15 amino acids. This chain's CDR3 is CASSLFGRDTGELFF. The CDR3 bases are TGTGCCAGCAGCTTATTCGGGAGGGACACCGGGGAGCTGTTTTTT. The full variable domain, rest sourced from reference TRBV7-9 and TRBJ2-2, is DTGVSQNPRHKITKRGQNVTFRCDPISEHNRLYWYRQTLGQGPEFLTYFQNEAQLEKSRLLSDRFSAERPKGSFSTLEIQRTEQGDSAMYLCASSLFGRDTGELFFGEGSRLTVL.

J is TRBJ2-2 and V is TRBV7-2; the D call may be TRBD1 or TRBD2 (5 bases each). Germline CDR1 and CDR2: SGHTA and FQGNSA. V lost 2 bases and J 7 bases, leaving 17 bases between the germline ends. CDR3 length equals 16 residues. The CDR3 protein is CASSLSWAGTVGELFF. CDR3 nucleotides: TGTGCCAGCAGCTTAAGTTGGGCAGGGACGGTCGGGGAGCTGTTTTTT.

The chain links TRBV2 to TRBJ1-6; a possible D gene is TRBD1 (5 bases). V lost 6 bases, J lost 7 bases, and 16 bases lay in between. The CDR3 totals 15 residues. Looked up from germline, CDR1 is SNHLY and CDR2 is FYNNEI. CDR3 sequence reads: CASSENQGRNSPLHF. The CDR3 DNA reads as TGTGCCAGCAGCGAGAATCAGGGAAGGAATTCACCCCTCCACTTT.